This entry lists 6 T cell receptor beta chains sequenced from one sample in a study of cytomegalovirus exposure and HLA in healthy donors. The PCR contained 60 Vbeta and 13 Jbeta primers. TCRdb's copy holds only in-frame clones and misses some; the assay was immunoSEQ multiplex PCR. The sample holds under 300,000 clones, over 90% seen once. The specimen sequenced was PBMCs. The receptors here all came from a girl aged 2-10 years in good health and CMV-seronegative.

The CDR3 loop reads CATYTLSGNTIYF. The CDR3 DNA follows: TGTGCCACATACACGCTCTCTGGAAACACCATATATTTT. The chain is built from TRBV28 and TRBJ1-3; D is undetermined. V was shortened by 10 bases and J by 0 bases, with 10 bases between the two germline ends. CDR1 and CDR2 (germline): MDHEN, SYDVKM. The CDR3 runs 13 residues. Full variable domain (outside the CDR3, taken from reference TRBV28 and TRBJ1-3): DVKVTQSSRYLVKRTGEKVFLECVQDMDHENMFWYRQDPGLGLRLIYFSYDVKMKEKGDIPEGYSVSREKKERFSLILESASTNQTSMYLCATYTLSGNTIYFGEGSWLTVV.

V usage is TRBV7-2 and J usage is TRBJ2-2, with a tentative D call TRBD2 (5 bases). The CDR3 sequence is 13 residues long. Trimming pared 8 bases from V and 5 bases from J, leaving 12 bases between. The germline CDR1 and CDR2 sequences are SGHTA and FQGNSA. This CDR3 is CASGFSGTGELFF. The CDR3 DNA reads TGTGCCAGCGGGTTCTCGGGAACCGGGGAGCTGTTTTTT.

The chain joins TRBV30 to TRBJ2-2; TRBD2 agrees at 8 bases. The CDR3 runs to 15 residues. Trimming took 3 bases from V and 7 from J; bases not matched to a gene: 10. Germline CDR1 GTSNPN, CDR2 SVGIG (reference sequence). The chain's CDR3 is CAWSSFSGGNGELFF. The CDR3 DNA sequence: TGTGCCTGGAGCTCCTTCAGCGGGGGCAACGGGGAGCTGTTTTTT.

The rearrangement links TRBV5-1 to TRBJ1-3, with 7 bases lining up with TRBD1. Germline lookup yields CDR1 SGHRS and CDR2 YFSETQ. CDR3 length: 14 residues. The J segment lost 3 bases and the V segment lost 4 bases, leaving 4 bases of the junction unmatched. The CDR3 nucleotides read TGCGCCAGCAGCCTCGACAGGGTTGGAAACACCATATATTTT. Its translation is CASSLDRVGNTIYF.

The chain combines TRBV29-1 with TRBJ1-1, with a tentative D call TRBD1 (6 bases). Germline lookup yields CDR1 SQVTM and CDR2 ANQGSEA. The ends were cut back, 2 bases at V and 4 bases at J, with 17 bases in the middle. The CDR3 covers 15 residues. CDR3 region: CSVEPRGGWGTEAFF. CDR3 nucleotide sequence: TGCAGCGTTGAACCACGAGGGGGTTGGGGCACTGAAGCTTTCTTT.

The CDR3 protein is CASSYPGQAEAFF. CDR3 in DNA: TGTGCCAGCAGTTACCCAGGACAGGCTGAAGCTTTCTTT. The chain joins TRBV6-6 to TRBJ1-1, with 7 positions matching TRBD1. This CDR3 region has 13 residues. Per germline, CDR1 MNHNY and CDR2 SVGAGI (reference sequence). V lost 2 bases to trimming and J lost 6 bases; unmatched junction nucleotides: 3.